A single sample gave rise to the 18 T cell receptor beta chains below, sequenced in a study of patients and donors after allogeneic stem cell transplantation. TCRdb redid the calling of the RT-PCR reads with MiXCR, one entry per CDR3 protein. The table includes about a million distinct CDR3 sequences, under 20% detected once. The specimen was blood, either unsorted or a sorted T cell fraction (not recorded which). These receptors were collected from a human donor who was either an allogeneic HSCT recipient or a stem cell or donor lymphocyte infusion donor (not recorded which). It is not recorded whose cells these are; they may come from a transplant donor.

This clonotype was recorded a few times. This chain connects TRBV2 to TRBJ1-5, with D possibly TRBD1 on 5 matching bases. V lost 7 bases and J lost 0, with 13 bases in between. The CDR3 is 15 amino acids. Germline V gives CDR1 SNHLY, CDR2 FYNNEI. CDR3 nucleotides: TGTGCCAGCAAGGGCGTGGGACTTAGCAATCAGCCCCAGCATTTT. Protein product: CASKGVGLSNQPQHF.

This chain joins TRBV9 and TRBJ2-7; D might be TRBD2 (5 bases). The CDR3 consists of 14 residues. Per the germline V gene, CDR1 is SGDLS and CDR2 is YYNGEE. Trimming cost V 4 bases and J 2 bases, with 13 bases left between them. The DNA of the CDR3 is TGTGCCAGCAGCCCCGGGGATGGTCCCTACGAGCAGTACTTC. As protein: CASSPGDGPYEQYF.

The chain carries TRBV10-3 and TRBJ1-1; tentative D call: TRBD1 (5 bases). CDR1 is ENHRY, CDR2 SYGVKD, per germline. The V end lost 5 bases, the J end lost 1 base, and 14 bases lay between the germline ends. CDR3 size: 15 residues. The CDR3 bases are TGTGCCATCAGTAGAACAAACAGGAAGAACACTGAAGCTTTCTTT. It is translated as CAISRTNRKNTEAFF.

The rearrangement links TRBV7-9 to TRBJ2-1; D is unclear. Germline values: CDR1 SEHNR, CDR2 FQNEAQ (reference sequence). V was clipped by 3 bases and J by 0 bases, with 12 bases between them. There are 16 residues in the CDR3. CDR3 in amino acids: CASSFLGLVSYNEQFF. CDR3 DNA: TGTGCCAGCAGCTTTTTGGGATTGGTCTCCTACAATGAGCAGTTCTTC.

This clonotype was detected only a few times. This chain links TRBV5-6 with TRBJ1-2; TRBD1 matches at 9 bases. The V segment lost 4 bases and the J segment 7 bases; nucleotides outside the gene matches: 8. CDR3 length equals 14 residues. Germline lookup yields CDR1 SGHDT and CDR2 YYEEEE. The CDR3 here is CASSLQGAGGGYTF. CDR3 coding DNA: TGTGCCAGCAGCCTACAGGGGGCCGGAGGTGGCTACACCTTC.

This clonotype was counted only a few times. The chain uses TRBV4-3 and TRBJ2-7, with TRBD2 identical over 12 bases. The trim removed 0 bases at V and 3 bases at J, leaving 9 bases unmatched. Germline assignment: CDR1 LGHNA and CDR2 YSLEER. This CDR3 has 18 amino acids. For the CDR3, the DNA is TGCGCCAGCAGCCAAGATGCGCTAGCGGGGGGGTACAGCTACGAGCAGTACTTC. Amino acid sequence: CASSQDALAGGYSYEQYF.

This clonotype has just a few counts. CDR3 nucleotide sequence: TGTGCCAGCAGTTCCCTCCAATCTACGCAGTATTTT. Translated, it gives CASSSLQSTQYF. This rearrangement joins TRBV28 to TRBJ2-3; D gene ambiguous. CDR3 length equals 12 residues. Germline CDR1 and CDR2: MDHEN and SYDVKM. Trimming cost V 4 bases and J 8 bases, with 10 bases left between them.

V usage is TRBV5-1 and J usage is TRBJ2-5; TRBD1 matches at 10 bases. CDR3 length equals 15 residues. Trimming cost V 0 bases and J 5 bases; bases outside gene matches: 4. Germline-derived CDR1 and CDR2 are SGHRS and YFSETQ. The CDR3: CASSLEGQGEETQYF. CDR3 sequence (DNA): TGCGCCAGCAGCTTGGAAGGACAGGGGGAGGAGACCCAGTACTTC.

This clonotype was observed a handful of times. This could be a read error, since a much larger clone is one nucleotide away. CDR3 nucleotide sequence: TGTGCCAGCAGTGACCTAGCCAAAAACATTCAGTACTTC. Amino acids: CASSDLAKNIQYF. The rearrangement uses TRBV6-6 and TRBJ2-4; D is unresolved. V lost 5 bases and J 0 bases, leaving 5 bases between the germline ends. This CDR3 is 13 amino acids long. The V gene's germline CDR1 is MNHNY and CDR2 SVGAGI (reference sequence).

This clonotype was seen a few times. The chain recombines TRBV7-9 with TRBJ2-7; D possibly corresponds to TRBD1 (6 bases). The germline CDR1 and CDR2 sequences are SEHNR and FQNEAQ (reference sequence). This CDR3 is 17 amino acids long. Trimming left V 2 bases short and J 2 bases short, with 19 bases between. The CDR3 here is CASSLTWAWDTTYEQYF. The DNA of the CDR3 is TGTGCCAGCAGCTTAACCTGGGCCTGGGACACTACCTACGAGCAGTACTTC.

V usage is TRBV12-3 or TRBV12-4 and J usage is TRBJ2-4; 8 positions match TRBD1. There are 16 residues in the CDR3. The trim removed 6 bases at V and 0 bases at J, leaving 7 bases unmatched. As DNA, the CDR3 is TGTGCCAGCAGCCCCGGACAGGGACTAGCCAAAAACATTCAGTACTTC. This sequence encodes CASSPGQGLAKNIQYF.

The CDR3 DNA sequence: TGCGCCAGCAGTACCGGGACAGGGGTATTGAACGAGCAGTACTTC. Protein: CASSTGTGVLNEQYF. This chain joins TRBV5-1 and TRBJ2-7; 10 bases agree with TRBD1. Germline lookup yields CDR1 SGHRS and CDR2 YFSETQ. The length of the CDR3 is 15 residues. V shed 5 bases, J shed 5 bases, and the junction held 10 bases outside the gene matches.

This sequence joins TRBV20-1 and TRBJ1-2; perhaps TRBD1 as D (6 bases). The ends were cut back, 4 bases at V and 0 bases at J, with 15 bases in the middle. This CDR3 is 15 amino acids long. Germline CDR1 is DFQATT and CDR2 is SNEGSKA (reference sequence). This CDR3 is CSATTQGPTNYGYTF. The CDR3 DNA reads TGCAGTGCTACCACCCAGGGGCCAACTAACTATGGCTACACCTTC.

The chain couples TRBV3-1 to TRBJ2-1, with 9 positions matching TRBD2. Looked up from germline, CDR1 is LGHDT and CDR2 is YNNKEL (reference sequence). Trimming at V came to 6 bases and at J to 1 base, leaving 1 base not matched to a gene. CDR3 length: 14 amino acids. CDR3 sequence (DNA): TGTGCCAGCAGTAGCGGGAGATCCTACAATGAGCAGTTCTTC. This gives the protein CASSSGRSYNEQFF.

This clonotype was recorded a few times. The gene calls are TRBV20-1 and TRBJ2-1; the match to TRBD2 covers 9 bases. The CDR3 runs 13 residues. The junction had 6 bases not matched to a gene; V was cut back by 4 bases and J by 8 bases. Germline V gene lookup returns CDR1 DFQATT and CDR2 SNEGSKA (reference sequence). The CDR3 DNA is TGCAGTGCTATTATAGCGGGAGCTTATGAGCAGTTCTTC. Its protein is CSAIIAGAYEQFF.

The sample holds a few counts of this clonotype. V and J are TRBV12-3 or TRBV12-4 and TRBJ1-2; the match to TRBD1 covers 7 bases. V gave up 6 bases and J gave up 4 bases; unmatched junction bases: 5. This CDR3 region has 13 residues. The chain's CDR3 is CASSGQAGYGYTF. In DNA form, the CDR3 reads TGTGCCAGCAGCGGACAGGCTGGCTATGGCTACACCTTC.

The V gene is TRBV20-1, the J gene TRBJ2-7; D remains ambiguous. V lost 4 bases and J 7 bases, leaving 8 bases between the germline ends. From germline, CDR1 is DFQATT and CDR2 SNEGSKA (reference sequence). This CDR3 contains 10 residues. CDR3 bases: TGCAGTGCTACAATTCAAGAGCAGTACTTC. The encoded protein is CSATIQEQYF.

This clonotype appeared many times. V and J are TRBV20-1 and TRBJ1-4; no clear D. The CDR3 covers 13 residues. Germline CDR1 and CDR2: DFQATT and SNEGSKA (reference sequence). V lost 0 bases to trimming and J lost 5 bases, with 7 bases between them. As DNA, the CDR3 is TGCAGTGCTAGAGAGGTGCAAAATGAAAAACTGTTTTTT. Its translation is CSAREVQNEKLFF.